Following are 30 T cell receptor beta chains from one sample sequenced in a study of T cell responses to AZD1222 COVID-19 vaccine. Generated by immunoSEQ multiplex PCR, the TCRdb table keeps only in-frame clones and is missing some. The sample includes over 150,000 clones, 85% to 90% seen only once; the top ten take approximately 10%. The sequencing here drew on peripheral blood, taken 28 days after the second AZD1222 dose. The receptors stem from an adult who received the AZD1222 COVID-19 vaccine.

The chain recombines TRBV29-1 with TRBJ2-7, with 14 bases fitting TRBD2. From germline, CDR1 is SQVTM and CDR2 ANQGSEA. V gave up 4 bases and J gave up 2 bases; unmatched junction bases: 4. The CDR3 length is 15 residues. The CDR3 is CSVGTSGGPPYEQYF. The CDR3 DNA reads TGCAGCGTTGGGACTAGCGGGGGGCCTCCCTACGAGCAGTACTTC.

In the case of this clone: Other DNA sequences from this sample encode an identical CDR3 as well. The CDR3 region is CASSLEMNTEAFF. CDR3 DNA sequence: TGCGCCAGCAGCCTTGAGATGAACACTGAAGCTTTCTTT. The chain is built from TRBV5-1 and TRBJ1-1; D uncertain. With 4 bases removed from V and 0 bases from J, the gap between germline ends came to 7 bases. The CDR3 extends over 13 amino acids. CDR1 and CDR2 from the germline V gene are SGHRS and YFSETQ.

The gene calls are TRBV24-1 and TRBJ2-3; 7 bases align to TRBD2. The CDR3 extends over 18 amino acids. The junction had 10 bases not matched to a gene; V was cut back by 2 bases and J by 0 bases. Germline CDR1 is KGHDR and CDR2 is SFDVKD. The DNA for the CDR3 is TGTGCCACCAGTGATTCTGGTTGGGGCGGGGGTAGCACAGATACGCAGTATTTT. Its translation: CATSDSGWGGGSTDTQYF.

The rearrangement links TRBV4-1 to TRBJ1-2; 7 nucleotides match TRBD1. CDR1 and CDR2 (germline): MGHRA, YSYEKL. CDR3 length: 18 amino acids. Trimming took 3 bases from V and 1 from J; bases not matched to a gene: 14. The CDR3, as DNA: TGCGCCAGCAGCCACTCAGGGGGTCAGGGCGCCCTTAACTATGGCTACACCTTC. Translating gives CASSHSGGQGALNYGYTF.

This clone was found once. This sequence joins TRBV19 and TRBJ2-7, with D maybe TRBD1 (6 bases). Germline assignment: CDR1 LNHDA and CDR2 SQIVND (reference sequence). Trimming removed 5 bases at V and 6 bases at J, with 14 bases between. The CDR3 spans 13 residues. The CDR3 loop is CASSLGTFGEQYF. The DNA of the CDR3 is TGTGCCAGTAGTCTTGGGACATTTGGCGAGCAGTACTTC.

The chain links TRBV23-1 to TRBJ1-3; D unresolved. TRBV23-1 is treated as an ORF (open reading frame) with a function not yet certain. The CDR3 is made up of 15 amino acids. V lost 1 base, J lost 2 bases, and 9 bases lay in between. CDR3 amino acids: CASSQWGGAGNTIYF. Written as DNA, the CDR3 is TGCGCCAGCAGTCAATGGGGTGGGGCTGGAAACACCATATATTTT.

The chain uses TRBV10-2 and TRBJ2-3; a possible D gene is TRBD2 (5 bases). Trimming took 0 bases from V and 4 from J, leaving 17 bases between them. CDR1 WSHSY and CDR2 SAAADI come from the germline V gene. The CDR3 has 17 residues. CDR3 protein: CASSESKGSGLADTQYF. The DNA of the CDR3 is TGCGCCAGCAGTGAGTCGAAAGGATCGGGGTTAGCAGATACGCAGTATTTT.

This chain joins TRBV30 and TRBJ2-3, with D tentatively TRBD1 (6 bases). The V end was cut by 2 bases, the J end by 1 base, with 13 bases between. Looked up from germline, CDR1 is GTSNPN and CDR2 is SVGIG (reference sequence). This CDR3 spans 15 amino acids. DNA for the CDR3: TGTGCCTGGAGTCCAAGCAGGGGCCGCACAGATACGCAGTATTTT. Translating it yields CAWSPSRGRTDTQYF.

The gene calls are TRBV19 and TRBJ2-1; 9 nucleotides line up with TRBD2. The junction had 8 bases not matched to a gene; V was cut back by 1 base and J by 4 bases. From germline, CDR1 is LNHDA and CDR2 SQIVND (reference sequence). This CDR3 has 17 residues. The CDR3: CASSIGGSGGHYNEQFF. CDR3 nucleotide sequence: TGTGCCAGTAGTATAGGAGGTAGCGGGGGCCATTACAATGAGCAGTTCTTC.

V usage is TRBV7-3 and J usage is TRBJ2-3; 8 nucleotides align to TRBD2. The V segment lost 3 bases and the J segment 4 bases; nucleotides outside the gene matches: 3. The CDR3 length is 14 residues. Looked up from germline, CDR1 is SGHTA and CDR2 is FQGTGA. The CDR3 region is CASSFSGGSDTQYF. The CDR3 region has the DNA TGTGCCAGCAGCTTCAGCGGGGGTTCAGATACGCAGTATTTT.

This rearrangement joins TRBV19 to TRBJ2-7; D gene ambiguous. Germline CDR1 and CDR2: LNHDA and SQIVND (reference sequence). The CDR3 is 14 amino acids. The V end was cut by 6 bases, the J end by 2 bases, with 14 bases between. This CDR3 reads CASRMSQPPYEQYF. The CDR3 DNA follows: TGTGCCAGTAGAATGAGCCAACCCCCCTACGAGCAGTACTTC.

The genes are TRBV15 and TRBJ1-1; D ambiguous. The germline V and J ends were trimmed by 1 base and 5 bases, with 8 bases remaining between them. Germline lookup yields CDR1 LNHNV and CDR2 YYDKDF (reference sequence). CDR3 length: 13 amino acids. The CDR3, as DNA: TGTGCCACCAGCAGAGGTAGGAGGACTGAAGCTTTCTTT. Its translation is CATSRGRRTEAFF.

This chain connects TRBV19 to TRBJ1-2, with D possibly TRBD1 on 5 matching bases. V was pared by 5 bases and J by 6 bases, with 13 bases between. CDR3 length: 13 amino acids. Germline lookup yields CDR1 LNHDA and CDR2 SQIVND (reference sequence). The CDR3: CASSQGNVDGYTF. The CDR3 DNA reads TGTGCCAGTAGTCAGGGAAACGTTGATGGCTACACCTTC.

The chain combines TRBV24-1 with TRBJ1-5; no reliable D call. Germline CDR1 and CDR2: KGHDR and SFDVKD. V was pared by 3 bases and J by 0 bases, with 8 bases between. CDR3 length: 15 residues. The DNA for the CDR3 is TGTGCCACCAGTGATGCGGCCTATAGCAATCAGCCCCAGCATTTT. This sequence encodes CATSDAAYSNQPQHF.

This clone was seen a single time. The chain is built from TRBV27 and TRBJ2-2, with 11 bases identical to TRBD2. CDR1 and CDR2 from the germline V gene are MNHEY and SMNVEV (reference sequence). J gave up 4 bases and V 5 bases, and 9 bases lay outside the gene matches. This CDR3 region has 17 residues. CDR3 region: CASSLGASGGPTGELFF. CDR3 coding DNA: TGTGCCAGCAGTCTAGGGGCTAGCGGGGGGCCCACCGGGGAGCTGTTTTTT.

V usage is TRBV9 and J usage is TRBJ2-7; 7 nucleotides line up with TRBD1. Germline trimming cut 1 base from V and 5 bases from J; bases unmatched to any gene: 9. Germline V CDR1 and CDR2: SGDLS, YYNGEE. This CDR3 has 15 amino acids. The CDR3 nucleotides read TGTGCCAGCAGCGTAAACCAACAGGGGACCCACGAGCAGTACTTC. Translating gives CASSVNQQGTHEQYF.

The chain couples TRBV7-9 to TRBJ2-5, with D possibly being TRBD1 or TRBD2 (5 bases each). The CDR3 extends over 16 amino acids. Germline loops: CDR1 SEHNR, CDR2 FQNEAQ (reference sequence). The V gene lost 3 bases and the J gene lost 5 bases, with 19 bases spanning the gap. For the CDR3, the DNA is TGTGCCAGCAGCTTTGAAGAGGGGTGGGGGTTGGAGACCCAGTACTTC. Encoded protein: CASSFEEGWGLETQYF. The variable domain in full, completed from reference TRBV7-9 and TRBJ2-5, reads DTGVSQNPRHKITKRGQNVTFRCDPISEHNRLYWYRQTLGQGPEFLTYFQNEAQLEKSRLLSDRFSAERPKGSFSTLEIQRTEQGDSAMYLCASSFEEGWGLETQYFGPGTRLLVL.

V and J are TRBV19 and TRBJ1-5; a possible D gene is TRBD1 (5 bases). This CDR3 is 14 amino acids long. V was shortened by 8 bases and J by 1 base, with 12 bases between the two germline ends. Germline values: CDR1 LNHDA, CDR2 SQIVND (reference sequence). The CDR3 sequence is CASYGRVSNQPQHF. The CDR3 coding sequence is TGTGCCAGTTATGGCAGGGTAAGCAATCAGCCCCAGCATTTT.

J is TRBJ2-2 and V is TRBV3-1 (or the pseudogene TRBV3-2); 7 bases match TRBD2. CDR1 LGHDT and CDR2 YNNKEL come from the germline V gene (reference sequence). V was pared by 4 bases and J by 1 base, with 0 bases of the junction left unmatched. CDR3 length equals 14 residues. DNA of the CDR3: TGTGCCAGCAGCCGGGGGGGGAACACCGGGGAGCTGTTTTTT. It yields the protein CASSRGGNTGELFF.

The chain couples TRBV7-6 to TRBJ2-7; 9 nucleotides line up with TRBD1. J gave up 1 base and V 2 bases, and 6 bases lay outside the gene matches. There are 16 residues in the CDR3. Germline V CDR1 and CDR2: SGHVS, FNYEAQ. The CDR3 nucleotides are TGTGCCAGCAGCTTAACCACAGGGGGCAGTTCCTACGAGCAGTACTTC. Its translation: CASSLTTGGSSYEQYF.

The chain employs TRBV7-8 and TRBJ1-3; D is possibly TRBD1 (5 bases). V lost 2 bases, J lost 0 bases, and 11 bases lay in between. There are 16 residues in the CDR3. The germline V gene encodes CDR1 SGHVS and CDR2 FQNEAQ. CDR3: CASSLQGRTSGNTIYF. The CDR3 nucleotides are TGTGCCAGCAGCTTACAGGGACGGACCTCTGGAAACACCATATATTTT.

The V call is TRBV7-3, the J call TRBJ2-1; either TRBD1 or TRBD2 may supply D (5 bases each). The CDR3 runs to 14 residues. Germline V CDR1 and CDR2: SGHTA, FQGTGA. Trimming stripped 5 bases from V and 6 bases from J, with 14 bases between. CDR3 in DNA: TGTGCCAGCAGCCCCGCCGGGGCCCGCAATGAGCAGTTCTTC. Amino acids: CASSPAGARNEQFF.

The CDR3 spells CASSLGREYHEQYF. The CDR3 coding sequence is TGTGCCAGCAGCTTGGGCAGGGAATACCACGAGCAGTACTTC. The V gene is TRBV7-2, the J gene TRBJ2-7; D may be TRBD1 (5 bases). Trimming left V 3 bases short and J 5 bases short, with 14 bases between. The CDR3 length is 14 residues. CDR1 and CDR2 (germline): SGHTA, FQGNSA.

V and J are TRBV11-1 and TRBJ1-5; the D is unclear. The CDR3 is 13 amino acids. V was shortened by 4 bases and J by 0 bases, with 4 bases between the two germline ends. The germline gives CDR1 SGHAT, CDR2 FQDESV (reference sequence). CDR3 nucleotide sequence: TGTGCCAGCAGCTCTTATAGCAATCAGCCCCAGCATTTT. Encoded protein: CASSSYSNQPQHF.

This clone was counted once. This sample includes further DNA sequences coding for the same CDR3. The chain has TRBV18 and TRBJ2-5; a weak D match, TRBD2 (6 bases). Trimming shortened V by 2 bases and J by 0 bases, and 7 bases separated the two germline ends. Germline V gene sequence: CDR1 KGHSH, CDR2 LQKENI. The CDR3 sequence is 14 residues long. Here the CDR3 reads CASSPGGDQETQYF. The CDR3, as DNA: TGTGCCAGCTCACCAGGAGGGGACCAAGAGACCCAGTACTTC.

This clone was seen a few times. This chain links TRBV4-1 with TRBJ2-2, with a weak D call TRBD1 (6 bases). CDR3 size: 16 residues. Trimming removed 3 bases from V and 2 bases from J, with 13 bases in between. Germline CDR1 is MGHRA and CDR2 is YSYEKL. CDR3 DNA sequence: TGCGCCAGCAGCCAGGCCACAGGGCCTAACACCGGGGAGCTGTTTTTT. Amino acids: CASSQATGPNTGELFF.

The rearrangement joins TRBV3-1 (or the pseudogene TRBV3-2) to TRBJ1-4; the D gene is possibly TRBD1 (5 bases). The CDR3 length is 16 residues. The V end lost 3 bases, the J end lost 5 bases, and 16 bases lay between the germline ends. Germline V gene lookup returns CDR1 LGHDT and CDR2 YNNKEL (reference sequence). The CDR3 sequence is CASSHPSGTENEKLFF. DNA for the CDR3: TGTGCCAGCAGCCACCCCTCGGGGACGGAGAATGAAAAACTGTTTTTT.

The chain couples TRBV6-2 or TRBV6-3 to TRBJ1-2; tentative D call: TRBD1 (5 bases). The V and J ends lost 2 bases and 3 bases respectively, with 7 bases between them. Germline loops: CDR1 MNHEY, CDR2 SVGEGT. The CDR3 is 13 amino acids. The CDR3 reads CASSYDRDYGYTF. The CDR3 DNA is TGTGCCAGCAGTTACGACAGAGACTATGGCTACACCTTC.

This clone appeared a few times. The chain employs TRBV6-1 and TRBJ1-4; D gene unclear. This CDR3 spans 13 amino acids. Trimming left V 3 bases short and J 8 bases short, with 10 bases between. Per the germline V gene, CDR1 is MNHNS and CDR2 is SASEGT. CDR3 in DNA: TGTGCCAGCAGTGATATCCTTACGGAAAAACTGTTTTTT. Residues: CASSDILTEKLFF.

The CDR3 protein is CASSQDPIADTQYF. CDR3 nucleotides: TGTGCCAGCAGCCAAGACCCCATTGCAGATACGCAGTATTTT. The chain links TRBV3-1 (or the pseudogene TRBV3-2) to TRBJ2-3, with D unclear. Trimming cost V 0 bases and J 4 bases, with 8 bases left between them. CDR3 length: 14 amino acids. Germline V lookup: CDR1 LGHDT, CDR2 YNNKEL (reference sequence).